This entry lists 27 T cell receptor beta chains sequenced from one sample in a study of OX40 agonist ivuxolimab in advanced cancers. Clones were read by immunoSEQ multiplex PCR, and TCRdb kept only the in-frame ones, dropping some. The data hold under 20,000 clones, with almost 85% observed a single time. The sample here was CD4+ or CD8+ T cells sorted from blood, taken in a trial of the OX40 agonist ivuxolimab. These receptors were collected from an adult with an advanced solid tumor such as melanoma, head and neck, liver or kidney cancer.

The J gene is TRBJ2-2, the V gene TRBV19; TRBD1 agrees at 8 bases. Germline values: CDR1 LNHDA, CDR2 SQIVND (reference sequence). J lost 5 bases, V lost 7 bases, and 6 bases had no gene match. The CDR3 consists of 14 residues. CDR3 in amino acids: CASNDRGRTGELFF. CDR3 DNA: TGTGCCAGTAACGACAGGGGACGGACCGGGGAGCTGTTTTTT.

The chain employs TRBV30 and TRBJ2-2; 11 nucleotides match TRBD2. V lost 3 bases and J lost 6; bases outside the gene matches: 6. This CDR3 region has 15 residues. CDR1 is GTSNPN, CDR2 SVGIG, per germline (reference sequence). The CDR3 loop reads CAWRELAGDSGELFF. In nucleotides, the CDR3 is TGTGCCTGGAGAGAACTAGCGGGAGACTCCGGGGAGCTGTTTTTT.

The CDR3 sequence is CASSVQGSYQETQYF. As DNA, the CDR3 is TGTGCCAGCAGCGTTCAGGGGTCGTACCAAGAGACCCAGTACTTC. The rearrangement links TRBV9 to TRBJ2-5, with D perhaps TRBD1 (6 bases). The CDR3 loop spans 15 amino acids. The ends were cut back, 2 bases at V and 0 bases at J, with 11 bases in the middle. The germline CDR1 and CDR2 sequences are SGDLS and YYNGEE.

The V gene is TRBV28, the J gene TRBJ1-2; maybe TRBD1 (6 bases). Germline CDR1 MDHEN, CDR2 SYDVKM. Trimming took 6 bases from V and 3 from J, leaving 35 bases between them. This CDR3 has 21 residues. CDR3: CASSALTGSTFRAFADYGYTF. CDR3 DNA sequence: TGTGCCAGCAGCGCCCTGACAGGCTCAACCTTCAGAGCTTTCGCTGACTATGGCTACACCTTC.

This clone is a singleton in its sample. This chain joins TRBV19 and TRBJ2-1; tentative D call: TRBD2 (5 bases). Germline CDR1 LNHDA, CDR2 SQIVND (reference sequence). This CDR3 spans 13 amino acids. Trimming removed 4 bases at V and 4 bases at J, with 8 bases between. The CDR3 loop reads CASSTGLYNEQFF. CDR3 bases: TGTGCCAGTAGTACCGGACTGTACAATGAGCAGTTCTTC.

The chain employs TRBV4-3 and TRBJ2-3; no reliable D call. The germline CDR1 and CDR2 sequences are LGHNA and YSLEER. The CDR3 sequence is 15 residues long. The ends were cut back, 0 bases at V and 3 bases at J, with 10 bases in the middle. As DNA, the CDR3 is TGCGCCAGCAGCCAAGAAGGCGGCCCAACAGATACGCAGTATTTT. Translated: CASSQEGGPTDTQYF.

This clone appeared a single time. The V gene is TRBV9, the J gene TRBJ2-4, with D perhaps matching TRBD1 (6 bases). The germline CDR1 and CDR2 sequences are SGDLS and YYNGEE. The CDR3 is 14 residues long. The germline V and J ends were trimmed by 0 bases and 7 bases, with 11 bases remaining between them. The CDR3 DNA is TGTGCCAGCAGCGTAGCTACAGGGCCCAACATTCAGTACTTC. Translated, it gives CASSVATGPNIQYF.

The V gene is TRBV28, the J gene TRBJ1-5; D remains ambiguous. The CDR3 totals 16 residues. Germline CDR1 and CDR2: MDHEN and SYDVKM. Trimming took off 10 bases at V and 0 bases at J, with 19 bases between the two ends. The DNA for the CDR3 is TGTGCCACCCTCGGTCTCCGGAATTATAGCAATCAGCCCCAGCATTTT. Translating it yields CATLGLRNYSNQPQHF. The full variable domain, its missing parts supplied by reference TRBV28 and TRBJ1-5, is DVKVTQSSRYLVKRTGEKVFLECVQDMDHENMFWYRQDPGLGLRLIYFSYDVKMKEKGDIPEGYSVSREKKERFSLILESASTNQTSMYLCATLGLRNYSNQPQHFGDGTRLSIL.

The chain joins TRBV11-1 to TRBJ2-6; no firm D call. The CDR3 totals 19 residues. Germline lookup yields CDR1 SGHAT and CDR2 FQDESV (reference sequence). V dropped 4 bases and J dropped 0 bases, with 19 bases sitting between them. CDR3 sequence: CASSSPPPGWGSGANVLTF. The CDR3 nucleotides read TGTGCCAGCAGCTCACCCCCCCCGGGTTGGGGCTCTGGGGCCAACGTCCTGACTTTC. The full variable domain, in which reference TRBV11-1 and TRBJ2-6 provide the parts outside the CDR3, is EAEVAQSPRYKITEKSQAVAFWCDPISGHATLYWYRQILGQGPELLVQFQDESVVDDSQLPKDRFSAERLKGVDSTLKIQPAELGDSAMYLCASSSPPPGWGSGANVLTFGAGSRLTVL.

J is TRBJ2-1 and V is TRBV28; TRBD2 aligns across 8 bases. In germline, CDR1 is MDHEN, CDR2 SYDVKM. This CDR3 is built from 17 residues. J lost 3 bases, V lost 3 bases, and 10 bases had no gene match. For the CDR3, the DNA is TGTGCCAGCAGTTTCCCCCCTCAGCGGGAGAACTACAATGAGCAGTTCTTC. It codes for CASSFPPQRENYNEQFF.

The sample holds one count of this clone. The genes are TRBV6-6 and TRBJ1-1, with 9 bases aligning to TRBD1. Germline lookup yields CDR1 MNHNY and CDR2 SVGAGI (reference sequence). The trim removed 7 bases at V and 0 bases at J, leaving 6 bases unmatched. This CDR3 is built from 15 residues. This CDR3 reads CASTRQGGMNTEAFF. In nucleotides, the CDR3 is TGTGCCAGCACCCGACAGGGGGGAATGAACACTGAAGCTTTCTTT.

This sequence joins TRBV29-1 and TRBJ2-2; D gene uncertain. From germline, CDR1 is SQVTM and CDR2 ANQGSEA. Trimming shortened V by 1 base and J by 1 base, and 4 bases separated the two germline ends. There are 13 residues in the CDR3. The CDR3 is CSVEGQNTGELFF. The CDR3 DNA is TGCAGCGTTGAAGGTCAGAACACCGGGGAGCTGTTTTTT.

The CDR3 region has the DNA TGCGCCAGCAGTGGGGGCAATGAGCAGTTCTTC. It encodes CASSGGNEQFF. This rearrangement joins TRBV10-2 to TRBJ2-1; D gene uncertain. CDR1 and CDR2 from the germline V gene are WSHSY and SAAADI. Trimming left V 4 bases short and J 6 bases short, with 4 bases between. The CDR3 runs to 11 residues.

This clone appeared once. The chain recombines TRBV9 with TRBJ2-1; 8 nucleotides match TRBD2. The junction had 9 bases not matched to a gene; V was cut back by 0 bases and J by 4 bases. The CDR3 has 17 residues. Germline assignment: CDR1 SGDLS and CDR2 YYNGEE. The CDR3 region has the DNA TGTGCCAGCAGCGTAGCCCCCCGGGAGGGGCGTTACAATGAGCAGTTCTTC. Protein product: CASSVAPREGRYNEQFF.

The chain carries TRBV7-2 and TRBJ2-5; D could derive from TRBD1 or TRBD2 (5 bases each). Germline CDR1 reads SGHTA; CDR2 reads FQGNSA. V shed 5 bases and J shed 4 bases, with 17 bases lying between them. The CDR3 has 15 residues. The CDR3 sequence: CASSPDPNGGETQYF. The CDR3 region has the DNA TGTGCCAGCAGCCCGGACCCTAATGGGGGAGAGACCCAGTACTTC.

The chain links TRBV7-3 to TRBJ2-3; 10 bases match TRBD2. Germline V CDR1 and CDR2: SGHTA, FQGTGA. This CDR3 region has 15 residues. V shed 5 bases, J shed 5 bases, and the junction held 7 bases outside the gene matches. CDR3: CASSPLAGVRDTQYF. For the CDR3, the DNA is TGTGCCAGCAGCCCTCTAGCGGGGGTTCGAGATACGCAGTATTTT.

J is TRBJ2-7 and V is TRBV6-5; D could derive from TRBD1 or TRBD2 (5 bases each). The CDR3 is 14 residues long. V lost 2 bases and J 0 bases, leaving 8 bases between the germline ends. The V gene's germline CDR1 is MNHEY and CDR2 SVGAGI. CDR3 bases: TGTGCCAGCAGTTACGGGGACGCCTCCTACGAGCAGTACTTC. It specifies CASSYGDASYEQYF.

V is TRBV5-4 and J is TRBJ2-2, with 8 bases fitting TRBD2. V trimming: 4 bases; J trimming: 2 bases; junction bases outside the gene matches: 4. The germline CDR1 and CDR2 sequences are SGHNT and YYREEE (reference sequence). There are 15 residues in the CDR3. The CDR3 is CASSPGLENTGELFF. CDR3 DNA: TGTGCCAGCAGCCCGGGACTAGAAAACACCGGGGAGCTGTTTTTT. Complete variable domain (other parts from reference TRBV5-4 and TRBJ2-2): ETGVTQSPTHLIKTRGQQVTLRCSSQSGHNTVSWYQQALGQGPQFIFQYYREEENGRGNFPPRFSGLQFPNYSSELNVNALELDDSALYLCASSPGLENTGELFFGEGSRLTVL.

The chain is built from TRBV6-5 and TRBJ2-2; a weak D match, TRBD1 (6 bases). Germline lookup yields CDR1 MNHEY and CDR2 SVGAGI. Trimming removed 4 bases from V and 3 bases from J, with 9 bases in between. The CDR3 is 14 residues long. The CDR3 loop is CASSWAGDTGELFF. For the CDR3, the DNA is TGTGCCAGCAGTTGGGCAGGGGACACCGGGGAGCTGTTTTTT.

A single count supports this clone. The chain is built from TRBV7-8 and TRBJ2-7; D gene unclear. The CDR3 is made up of 14 amino acids. Germline V lookup: CDR1 SGHVS, CDR2 FQNEAQ. The V end was cut by 4 bases, the J end by 5 bases, with 15 bases between. The CDR3, as DNA: TGTGCCAGCAGCTCCTGGGCCTCAGGAAACGAGCAGTACTTC. It yields the protein CASSSWASGNEQYF. Looking up the rest from reference TRBV7-8 and TRBJ2-7 gives the full variable domain: GAGVSQSPRYKVAKRGQDVALRCDPISGHVSLFWYQQALGQGPEFLTYFQNEAQLDKSGLPSDRFFAERPEGSVSTLKIQRTQQEDSAVYLCASSSWASGNEQYFGPGTRLTVT.

The V call is TRBV7-8, the J call TRBJ1-1; a possible D gene is TRBD1 (6 bases). Germline V gene lookup returns CDR1 SGHVS and CDR2 FQNEAQ. The CDR3 spans 16 residues. V lost 5 bases to trimming and J lost 0 bases, with 16 bases between them. Here the CDR3 DNA reads TGTGCCAGCAGCCAGACACGGACAGCAATGAACACTGAAGCTTTCTTT. This codes for CASSQTRTAMNTEAFF.

The V call is TRBV19, the J call TRBJ1-1, with D possibly being TRBD1 (6 bases). The CDR3 length is 13 residues. Trimming removed 7 bases from V and 8 bases from J, with 17 bases in between. Per germline, CDR1 LNHDA and CDR2 SQIVND (reference sequence). The CDR3 reads CASTPGGQTEAFF. The CDR3 nucleotides read TGTGCCAGTACCCCCGGGGGGCAAACAGAAGCTTTCTTT.

This clone came up a few times. The chain recombines TRBV9 with TRBJ2-7; perhaps TRBD1 as D (6 bases). CDR1 and CDR2 (germline): SGDLS, YYNGEE. The length of the CDR3 is 15 residues. Trimming removed 0 bases from V and 2 bases from J, with 12 bases in between. CDR3 region: CASSVDQGTPYEQYF. CDR3 nucleotides: TGTGCCAGCAGCGTAGACCAGGGGACCCCCTACGAGCAGTACTTC.

The chain links TRBV5-4 to TRBJ1-1; 8 positions agree with TRBD1. The CDR3 length is 14 residues. Germline CDR1 is SGHNT and CDR2 is YYREEE (reference sequence). The J segment lost 4 bases and the V segment lost 4 bases, leaving 6 bases of the junction unmatched. The CDR3 sequence is CASSLPDRVTEAFF. CDR3 DNA sequence: TGTGCCAGCAGCCTACCGGACAGGGTCACTGAAGCTTTCTTT.

This clone was detected only a few times. The chain carries TRBV27 and TRBJ1-2, with D perhaps matching TRBD1 (5 bases). CDR3 size: 11 residues. Germline V lookup: CDR1 MNHEY, CDR2 SMNVEV (reference sequence). V was pared by 6 bases and J by 5 bases, with 7 bases between. CDR3: CASSQGYGYTF. CDR3 in DNA: TGTGCCAGCAGCCAGGGATATGGCTACACCTTC.

The gene calls are TRBV5-6 and TRBJ2-1; tentatively, D is TRBD2 (6 bases). CDR1 and CDR2 (germline): SGHDT, YYEEEE. V was pared by 1 base and J by 2 bases, with 10 bases between. This CDR3 is built from 15 residues. The CDR3 DNA reads as TGTGCCAGCAGCTTGTGGGGAGGTGCCTACAATGAGCAGTTCTTC. Its protein is CASSLWGGAYNEQFF.

V gene TRBV5-1 combines with J gene TRBJ2-1, with D perhaps TRBD2 (5 bases). Germline V gene data show CDR1 as SGHRS and CDR2 as YFSETQ. The CDR3 runs 13 residues. V was cut by 7 bases and J by 1 base, with 9 bases left in between. In nucleotides, the CDR3 is TGCGCCAGCTCAGGACTGTCCTACAATGAGCAGTTCTTC. This codes for CASSGLSYNEQFF.